Below are 3 T cell receptor beta chains sequenced from a single sample in a study of T-cell reconstitution after alpha-beta-depleted transplantation in children. TCRbeta library preparation incorporated unique molecular identifiers. One entry per CDR3 protein, called by TCRdb with MiXCR from the PCR reads. This table holds approximately 400,000 distinct CDR3 sequences, around 9.9% found once. Sequenced material: PBMCs from the stem cell graft donor, taken from the stem cell graft. The receptors were gathered from a human donor who donated a stem cell graft to a child with acute myeloid leukemia.

This chain joins TRBV9 and TRBJ2-1, with 8 bases that match TRBD2. Germline-derived CDR1 and CDR2 are SGDLS and YYNGEE. The CDR3 extends over 16 amino acids. Trimming at V came to 0 bases and at J to 6 bases, leaving 8 bases not matched to a gene. CDR3 DNA: TGTGCCAGCAGCGTAGCGTTAGCGGGGCAAATCAATGAGCAGTTCTTC. It is translated as CASSVALAGQINEQFF.

This chain links TRBV6-2 or TRBV6-3 with TRBJ2-1; the D gene is possibly TRBD2 (5 bases). The V gene lost 7 bases and the J gene lost 0 bases, with 10 bases spanning the gap. CDR1 is MNHEY and CDR2 is SVGEGT in the germline V gene. The CDR3 has 14 amino acids. CDR3 sequence: CASKPGNSYNEQFF. The CDR3, as DNA: TGTGCCAGCAAACCCGGGAACTCCTACAATGAGCAGTTCTTC.

J is TRBJ2-3 and V is TRBV5-1; D call uncertain. Trimming took off 0 bases at V and 2 bases at J, with 16 bases between the two ends. Germline V gene sequence: CDR1 SGHRS, CDR2 YFSETQ. The CDR3 totals 17 residues. In DNA, the CDR3 is TGCGCCAGCAGCTTGGCCCCGGTGGGAAGTGACACAGATACGCAGTATTTT. Translation: CASSLAPVGSDTDTQYF.